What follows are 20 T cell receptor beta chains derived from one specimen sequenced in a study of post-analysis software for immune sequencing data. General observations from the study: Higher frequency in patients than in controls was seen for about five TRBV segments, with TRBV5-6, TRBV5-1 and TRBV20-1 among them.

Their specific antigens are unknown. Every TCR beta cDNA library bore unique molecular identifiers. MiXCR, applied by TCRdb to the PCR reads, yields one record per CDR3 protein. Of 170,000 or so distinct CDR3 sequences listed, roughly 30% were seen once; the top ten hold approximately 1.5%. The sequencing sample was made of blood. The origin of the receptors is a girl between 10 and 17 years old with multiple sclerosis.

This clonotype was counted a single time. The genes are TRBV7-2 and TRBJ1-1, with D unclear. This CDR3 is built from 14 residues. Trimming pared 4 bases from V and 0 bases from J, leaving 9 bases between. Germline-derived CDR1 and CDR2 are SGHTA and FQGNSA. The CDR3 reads CASSYGRVNTEAFF. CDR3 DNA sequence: TGTGCCAGCAGCTACGGACGGGTGAACACTGAAGCTTTCTTT.

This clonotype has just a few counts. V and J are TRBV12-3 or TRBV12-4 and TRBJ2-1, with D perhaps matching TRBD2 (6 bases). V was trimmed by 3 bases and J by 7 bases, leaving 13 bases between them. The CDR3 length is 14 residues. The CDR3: CASSFGGEGNEQFF. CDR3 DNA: TGTGCCAGCAGTTTCGGGGGAGAGGGGAATGAGCAGTTCTTC.

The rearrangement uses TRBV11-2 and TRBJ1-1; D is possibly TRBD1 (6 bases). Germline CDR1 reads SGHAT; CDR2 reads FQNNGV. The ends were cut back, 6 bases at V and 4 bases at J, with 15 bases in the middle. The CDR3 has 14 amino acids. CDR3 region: CASRLQGGGTEAFF. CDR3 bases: TGTGCCAGCAGGCTACAGGGCGGAGGCACTGAAGCTTTCTTT. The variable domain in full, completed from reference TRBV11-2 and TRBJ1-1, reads EAGVAQSPRYKIIEKRQSVAFWCNPISGHATLYWYQQILGQGPKLLIQFQNNGVVDDSQLPKDRFSAERLKGVDSTLKIQPAKLEDSAVYLCASRLQGGGTEAFFGQGTRLTVV.

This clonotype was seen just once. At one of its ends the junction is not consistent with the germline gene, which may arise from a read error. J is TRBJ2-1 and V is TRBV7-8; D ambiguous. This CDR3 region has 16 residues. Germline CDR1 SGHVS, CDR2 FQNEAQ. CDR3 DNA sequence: TGTGCCAGCAGCTTAGGTGTTGAGAGCTCCTGCAATGAGCAGTTCTTC. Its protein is CASSLGVESSCNEQFF.

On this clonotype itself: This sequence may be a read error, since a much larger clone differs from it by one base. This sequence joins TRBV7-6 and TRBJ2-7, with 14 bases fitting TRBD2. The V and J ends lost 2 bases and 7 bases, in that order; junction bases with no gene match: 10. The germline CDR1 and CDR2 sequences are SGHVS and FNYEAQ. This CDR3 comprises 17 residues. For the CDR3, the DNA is TGTGCCAGCAGCTTACGCCCTGGGACTAGCGGGAGTAATGAGCAGTACTTC. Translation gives CASSLRPGTSGSNEQYF.

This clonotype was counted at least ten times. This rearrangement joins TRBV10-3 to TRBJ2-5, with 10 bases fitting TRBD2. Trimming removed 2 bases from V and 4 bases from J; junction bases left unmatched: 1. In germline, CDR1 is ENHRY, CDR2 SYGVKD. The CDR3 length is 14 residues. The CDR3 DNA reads TGTGCCATCAGTGAGGCTAGCGGGAGAGAGACCCAGTACTTC. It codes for CAISEASGRETQYF.

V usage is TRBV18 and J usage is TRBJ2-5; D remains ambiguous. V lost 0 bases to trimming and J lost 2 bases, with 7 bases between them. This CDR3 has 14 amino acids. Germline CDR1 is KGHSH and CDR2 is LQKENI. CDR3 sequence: CASSPPSRQETQYF. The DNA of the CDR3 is TGTGCCAGCTCACCACCTAGCAGGCAAGAGACCCAGTACTTC. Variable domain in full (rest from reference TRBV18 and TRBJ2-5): NAGVMQNPRHLVRRRGQEARLRCSPMKGHSHVYWYRQLPEEGLKFMVYLQKENIIDESGMPKERFSAEFPKEGPSILRIQQVVRGDSAAYFCASSPPSRQETQYFGPGTRLLVL.

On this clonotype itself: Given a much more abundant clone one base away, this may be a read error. The CDR3 DNA is TGTACCAGCAGCCAAGAAAACGGAATCCAAGAGACCCAGTACTTC. It codes for CTSSQENGIQETQYF. This chain links TRBV3-1 with TRBJ2-5; D is uncertain. The CDR3 covers 15 residues. CDR1 is LGHDT and CDR2 is YNNKEL in the germline V gene (reference sequence).

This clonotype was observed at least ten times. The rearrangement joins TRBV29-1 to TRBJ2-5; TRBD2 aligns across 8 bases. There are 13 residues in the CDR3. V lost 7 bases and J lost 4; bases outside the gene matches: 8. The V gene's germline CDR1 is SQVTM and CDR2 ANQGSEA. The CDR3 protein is CSAVAGLGETQYF. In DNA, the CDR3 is TGCAGCGCCGTAGCGGGGTTGGGAGAGACCCAGTACTTC.

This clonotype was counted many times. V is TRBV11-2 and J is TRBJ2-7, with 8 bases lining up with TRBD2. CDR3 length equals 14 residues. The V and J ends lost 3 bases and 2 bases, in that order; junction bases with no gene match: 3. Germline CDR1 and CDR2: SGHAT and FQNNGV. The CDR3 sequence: CASSLVAGTYEQYF. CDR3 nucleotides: TGTGCCAGCAGCTTGGTAGCGGGAACCTACGAGCAGTACTTC.

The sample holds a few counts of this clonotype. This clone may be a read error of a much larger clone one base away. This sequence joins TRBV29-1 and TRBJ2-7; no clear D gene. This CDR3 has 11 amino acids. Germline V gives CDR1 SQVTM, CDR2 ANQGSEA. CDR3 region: CSVVSSYERYF. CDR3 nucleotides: TGCAGCGTTGTGTCTTCCTACGAGCGGTACTTC.

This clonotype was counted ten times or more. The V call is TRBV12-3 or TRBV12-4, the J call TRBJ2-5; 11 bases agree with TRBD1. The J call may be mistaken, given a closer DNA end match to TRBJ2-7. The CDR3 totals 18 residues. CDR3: CASSFRGTGGMKSYEQYF. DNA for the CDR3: TGTGCCAGCAGTTTTCGGGGGACAGGGGGTATGAAGTCTTACGAGCAGTACTTC.

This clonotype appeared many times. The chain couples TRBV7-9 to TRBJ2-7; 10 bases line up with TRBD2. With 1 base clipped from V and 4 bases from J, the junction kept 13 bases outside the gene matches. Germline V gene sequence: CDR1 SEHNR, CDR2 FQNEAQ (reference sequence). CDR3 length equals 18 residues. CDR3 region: CASSLVRPASGSTYEQYF. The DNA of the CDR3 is TGTGCCAGCAGCTTAGTGAGGCCGGCTAGCGGGAGTACGTACGAGCAGTACTTC.

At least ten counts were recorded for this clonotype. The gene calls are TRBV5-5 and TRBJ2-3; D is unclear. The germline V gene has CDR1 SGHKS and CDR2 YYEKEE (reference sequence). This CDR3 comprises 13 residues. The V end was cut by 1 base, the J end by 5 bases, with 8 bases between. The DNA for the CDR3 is TGTGCCAGCAGCTTGCCCGCAGGAGATACGCAGTATTTT. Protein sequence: CASSLPAGDTQYF. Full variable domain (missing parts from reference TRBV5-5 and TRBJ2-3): DAGVTQSPTHLIKTRGQQVTLRCSPISGHKSVSWYQQVLGQGPQFIFQYYEKEERGRGNFPDRFSARQFPNYSSELNVNALLLGDSALYLCASSLPAGDTQYFGPGTRLTVL.

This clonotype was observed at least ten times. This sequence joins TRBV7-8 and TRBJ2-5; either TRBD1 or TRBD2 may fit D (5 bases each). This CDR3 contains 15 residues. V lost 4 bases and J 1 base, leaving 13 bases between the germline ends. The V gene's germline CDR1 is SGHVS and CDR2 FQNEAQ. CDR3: CASSSSFGGQETQYF. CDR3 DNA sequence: TGTGCCAGCAGCTCCAGTTTTGGGGGCCAAGAGACCCAGTACTTC.

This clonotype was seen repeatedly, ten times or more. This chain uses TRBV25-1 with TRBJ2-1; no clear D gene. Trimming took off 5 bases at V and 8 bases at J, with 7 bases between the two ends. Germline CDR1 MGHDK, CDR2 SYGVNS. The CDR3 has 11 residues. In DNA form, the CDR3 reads TGTGCCAGCAGTTTGGGGTATGAGCAGTTCTTC. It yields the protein CASSLGYEQFF.

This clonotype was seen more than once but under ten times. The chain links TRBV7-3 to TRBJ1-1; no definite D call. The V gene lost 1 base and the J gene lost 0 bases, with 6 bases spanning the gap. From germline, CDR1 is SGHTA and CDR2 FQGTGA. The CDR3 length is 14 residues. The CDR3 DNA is TGTGCCAGCAGCTTAAAACACCTGAACACTGAAGCTTTCTTT. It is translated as CASSLKHLNTEAFF. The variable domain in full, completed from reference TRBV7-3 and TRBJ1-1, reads GAGVSQTPSNKVTEKGKYVELRCDPISGHTALYWYRQSLGQGPEFLIYFQGTGAADDSGLPNDRFFAVRPEGSVSTLKIQRTERGDSAVYLCASSLKHLNTEAFFGQGTRLTVV.

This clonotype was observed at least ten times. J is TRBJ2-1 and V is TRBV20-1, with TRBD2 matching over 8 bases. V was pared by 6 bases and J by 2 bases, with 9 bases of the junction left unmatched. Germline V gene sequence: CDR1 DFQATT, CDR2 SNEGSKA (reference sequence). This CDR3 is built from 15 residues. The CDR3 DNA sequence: TGCAGTGCCCCCAACGGGGGGGAGGCCTACAATGAGCAGTTCTTC. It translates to CSAPNGGEAYNEQFF.

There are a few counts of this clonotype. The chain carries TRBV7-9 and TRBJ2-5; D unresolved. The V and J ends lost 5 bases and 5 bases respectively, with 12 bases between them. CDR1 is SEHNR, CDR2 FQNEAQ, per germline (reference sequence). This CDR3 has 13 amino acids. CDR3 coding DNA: TGTGCCAGCAGCCCGATGGGGTGGGAGACCCAGTACTTC. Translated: CASSPMGWETQYF.

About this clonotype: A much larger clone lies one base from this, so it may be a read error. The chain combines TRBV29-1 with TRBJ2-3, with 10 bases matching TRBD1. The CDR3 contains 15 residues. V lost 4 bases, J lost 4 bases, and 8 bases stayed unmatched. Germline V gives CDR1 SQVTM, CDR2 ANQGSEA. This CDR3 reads CSVGRTGGSADTQYF. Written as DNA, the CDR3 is TGCAGCGTTGGTAGGACAGGGGGAAGCGCAGATACGCAGTATTTT.